The source of this T cell receptor beta chain is a study of control samples from healthy donors and cancer patients (dated by TCRdb to the early 2020s). Concerning this clone: Its antigen is unknown. Base qualities are not at hand, and no much larger clone is one base apart.

Library creation used the immunoSEQ multiplex PCR assay. TCRdb obtained this table from immuneACCESS and retained in-frame rearrangements with V and J assigned. These tables miss some clones; where compared with another copy, unresolved V genes account for less than half of the shortfall, and the remainder is unexplained. The sample yields around 100,000 clones; around 88% were counted once. Together, the top ten hold approximately 8.4% of the sample. The CDR3 sequence holds 16 residues, the cysteine and phenylalanine included. Only CDR3 DNA is held: 48 bases, read in frame from base 1. The junction shows trimming of 2 bases on V and 4 bases on J, plus 14 bases between the germline ends. Based on the germline V gene, the CDR1 and CDR2 sequences are SGHVS and FQNEAQ.

Sequences were obtained from blood. The rearranged segments are TRBV7-8 and TRBJ1-4, and the D gene may be TRBD1, 5 bases matching. The clonotype originates from a young man in good health. The nucleotide sequence is given as TGTGCCAGCAGCTTAAGGGGTGCAGATAATAATGAAAAACTGTTTTTT. The resulting protein is CASSLRGADNNEKLFF.